Each of the 9 T cell receptor beta chains below was sequenced from the same sample in a study of prognosis after radiotherapy for stage I lung cancer. Multiplex PCR in two rounds served to amplify TCR beta CDR3 from genomic DNA. For every TRBV and TRBJ gene, a specific primer was used in first-round PCR. TCRdb recomputed calls from the multiplex PCR reads with MiXCR, one row per CDR3 protein. The sample consists of 10,000 to 15,000 distinct CDR3 sequences, roughly 40% of them appearing once. The sequences come from PBMCs, collected before or after stereotactic body radiation therapy (not recorded which). The source is a donor over 45 with non-small cell lung cancer.

This clonotype was counted many times. The J gene is TRBJ2-5, the V gene TRBV19; tentatively, D is TRBD2 (5 bases). CDR1 is LNHDA, CDR2 SQIVND, per germline (reference sequence). V shed 1 base and J shed 1 base, with 16 bases lying between them. This CDR3 contains 17 residues. CDR3 in DNA: TGTGCCAGTAGTATAGGTCAACCGGGAAGAACCCAAGAGACCCAGTACTTC. It codes for CASSIGQPGRTQETQYF.

This clonotype has only one observation. The CDR3 sequence: CASRIRDGYTF. The CDR3 DNA reads TGTGCCAGCAGAATCAGGGATGGCTACACCTTC. The chain carries TRBV28 and TRBJ1-2, with a tentative D call TRBD1 (5 bases). The CDR3 loop spans 11 amino acids. The ends were cut back, 6 bases at V and 6 bases at J, with 8 bases in the middle. Germline lookup yields CDR1 MDHEN and CDR2 SYDVKM.

The chain combines TRBV4-2 with TRBJ2-5, with no clear D. Germline-derived CDR1 and CDR2 are LGHNA and YNFKEQ. Trimming cost V 0 bases and J 5 bases, with 7 bases left between them. This CDR3 is built from 13 residues. The CDR3 sequence: CASSQDSMETQYF. Here the CDR3 DNA reads TGTGCCAGCAGCCAAGACAGTATGGAGACCCAGTACTTC.

This clonotype was found many times. This rearrangement joins TRBV7-9 to TRBJ2-3; D unclear. V was shortened by 1 base and J by 3 bases, with 5 bases between the two germline ends. From germline, CDR1 is SEHNR and CDR2 FQNEAQ (reference sequence). The CDR3 consists of 13 residues. CDR3 protein: CASSLDQTDTQYF. CDR3 coding DNA: TGTGCCAGCAGCTTAGATCAGACAGATACGCAGTATTTT.

Concerning this clonotype itself: Since a much larger clone is just one base distant, this may be a read error. This chain links TRBV2 with TRBJ2-5; D gene uncertain. The CDR3 contains 12 residues. V lost 8 bases, J lost 5 bases, and 12 bases lay in between. Looked up from germline, CDR1 is SNHLY and CDR2 is FYNNEI. CDR3 sequence reads: CASGLDGETQYF. CDR3 bases: TGTGCCAGCGGTCTGGACGGGGAGACCCAGTACTTC.

This chain links TRBV11-2 with TRBJ2-7; tentatively, D is TRBD1 (5 bases). CDR3 size: 14 residues. The germline V gene encodes CDR1 SGHAT and CDR2 FQNNGV. V gave up 1 base and J gave up 3 bases, with 10 bases separating them. The CDR3 loop is CASSLGLTDYEQYF. The CDR3 DNA follows: TGTGCCAGCAGCTTAGGCTTGACAGACTACGAGCAGTACTTC. Full variable domain (missing parts from reference TRBV11-2 and TRBJ2-7): EAGVAQSPRYKIIEKRQSVAFWCNPISGHATLYWYQQILGQGPKLLIQFQNNGVVDDSQLPKDRFSAERLKGVDSTLKIQPAKLEDSAVYLCASSLGLTDYEQYFGPGTRLTVT.

There are many counts of this clonotype. The rearrangement links TRBV11-3 to TRBJ1-2; D possibly corresponds to TRBD1 (6 bases). Germline V gene sequence: CDR1 SGHNT, CDR2 YENEEA. Between the trimmed V and J ends, which lost 5 bases and 2 bases, there was a span of 15 bases. The CDR3 extends over 15 amino acids. Here the CDR3 reads CASSRGGPGNYGYTF. CDR3 nucleotides: TGTGCCAGCAGCCGCGGGGGGCCCGGGAACTATGGCTACACCTTC.

This chain links TRBV7-9 with TRBJ2-2; either TRBD1 or TRBD2 may supply D (6 bases each). Trimming stripped 4 bases from V and 6 bases from J, with 9 bases between. The CDR3 loop spans 13 amino acids. Germline CDR1 and CDR2: SEHNR and FQNEAQ (reference sequence). The CDR3 coding sequence is TGTGCCAGCAGCTGGGGGGCATCCGGGGAGCTGTTTTTT. Protein sequence: CASSWGASGELFF.

This clonotype occurred many times. This chain connects TRBV28 to TRBJ2-6; the D gene is possibly TRBD2 (5 bases). V was shortened by 4 bases and J by 2 bases, with 12 bases between the two germline ends. The CDR3 is 16 amino acids. Germline V gene lookup returns CDR1 MDHEN and CDR2 SYDVKM. CDR3 protein: CASSSPGRTGANVLTF. For the CDR3, the DNA is TGTGCCAGCAGTTCTCCGGGAAGGACTGGGGCCAACGTCCTGACTTTC.